The 19 T cell receptor beta chains given below trace back to one sample, sequenced in a study of T cell changes during pregnancy in multiple sclerosis. Profiling relied on immunoSEQ multiplex PCR, and the TCRdb table lists in-frame clones only, not all of them. The sample includes almost 50,000 clones, roughly 92% of them seen just once. Sample: CD4+ T cells from peripheral blood mononuclear cells, taken in the second trimester of pregnancy. The receptors derive from a female donor in good health, enrolled as a control in a pregnancy study.

This chain links TRBV7-2 with TRBJ2-1; tentative D call: TRBD2 (6 bases). V lost 2 bases to trimming and J lost 0 bases, with 14 bases between them. The CDR3 runs 17 residues. Germline CDR1 is SGHTA and CDR2 is FQGNSA. CDR3 in DNA: TGTGCCAGCAGCTTAATGACCGCGGGGAGCTCCTACAATGAGCAGTTCTTC. This codes for CASSLMTAGSSYNEQFF.

The rearrangement joins TRBV5-1 to TRBJ2-7, with 10 bases lining up with TRBD1. Germline loops: CDR1 SGHRS, CDR2 YFSETQ. The CDR3 has 15 amino acids. J lost 5 bases, V lost 0 bases, and 5 bases had no gene match. CDR3 region: CASSLAGTGAHEQYF. The CDR3 DNA sequence: TGCGCCAGCAGCTTGGCCGGGACAGGGGCCCACGAGCAGTACTTC.

This chain joins TRBV7-2 and TRBJ1-3, with TRBD1 as a possible D gene (5 bases). This CDR3 spans 13 amino acids. Germline CDR1 and CDR2: SGHTA and FQGNSA. V lost 5 bases, J lost 7 bases, and 12 bases lay in between. CDR3 nucleotides: TGTGCCAGCAGCCTCAGGGTTGGTAACACCATATATTTT. Protein: CASSLRVGNTIYF. The full variable domain, with the rest looked up from reference TRBV7-2 and TRBJ1-3, is GAGVSQSPSNKVTEKGKDVELRCDPISGHTALYWYRQSLGQGLEFLIYFQGNSAPDKSGLPSDRFSAERTGGSVSTLTIQRTQQEDSAVYLCASSLRVGNTIYFGEGSWLTVV.

This chain joins TRBV5-1 and TRBJ2-1, with 8 bases that match TRBD2. V was clipped by 0 bases and J by 6 bases; unmatched bases: 8. The CDR3 is 16 amino acids. The germline V gene has CDR1 SGHRS and CDR2 YFSETQ. In nucleotides, the CDR3 is TGCGCCAGCAGCTTGGCCGGGGGGGGGCGCCTCAATGAGCAGTTCTTC. Its translation: CASSLAGGGRLNEQFF. The full variable domain, its missing parts supplied by reference TRBV5-1 and TRBJ2-1, is KAGVTQTPRYLIKTRGQQVTLSCSPISGHRSVSWYQQTPGQGLQFLFEYFSETQRNKGNFPGRFSGRQFSNSRSEMNVSTLELGDSALYLCASSLAGGGRLNEQFFGPGTRLTVL.

J is TRBJ2-5 and V is TRBV7-9; TRBD2 aligns across 13 bases. The J segment lost 8 bases and the V segment lost 0 bases, leaving 15 bases of the junction unmatched. Germline V gene sequence: CDR1 SEHNR, CDR2 FQNEAQ (reference sequence). The CDR3 consists of 19 residues. CDR3 DNA sequence: TGTGCCAGCAGCTTAGCTGTGGGACTAGCGGGGCCCGGGGTGCGCACCCAGTACTTC. Encoded protein: CASSLAVGLAGPGVRTQYF.

The chain carries TRBV5-4 and TRBJ2-7; 15 bases are shared with TRBD2. Germline-derived CDR1 and CDR2 are SGHNT and YYREEE (reference sequence). With V trimmed by 3 bases and J by 7 bases, 8 bases remained unmatched. The CDR3 runs to 16 residues. DNA of the CDR3: TGTGCCAGCAGCTCCGGACTAGCGGGGGGGACGTGGGAGCAGTACTTC. This translates into CASSSGLAGGTWEQYF.

The CDR3 DNA is TGCGCCAGCAGCCAAGCCAGGGGCTACGAGCAGTACTTC. Translation gives CASSQARGYEQYF. The chain joins TRBV4-3 to TRBJ2-7, with D perhaps TRBD1 (6 bases). Per germline, CDR1 LGHNA and CDR2 YSLEER. Trimming took 1 base from V and 3 from J, leaving 7 bases between them. CDR3 size: 13 residues.

V is TRBV7-9 and J is TRBJ2-5, with 9 positions matching TRBD1. CDR3 length equals 15 residues. V dropped 2 bases and J dropped 5; count of bases not matched to a gene: 6. Germline V gene lookup returns CDR1 SEHNR and CDR2 FQNEAQ (reference sequence). The CDR3 spells CASSLWDREWETQYF. The CDR3 region has the DNA TGTGCCAGCAGCTTATGGGACAGGGAATGGGAGACCCAGTACTTC.

This chain links TRBV30 with TRBJ1-1, with D possibly TRBD1 on 6 matching bases. With 0 bases removed from V and 1 base from J, the gap between germline ends came to 9 bases. CDR3 size: 14 residues. Germline assignment: CDR1 GTSNPN and CDR2 SVGIG (reference sequence). The CDR3 spells CAWSVNRENTEAFF. For the CDR3, the DNA is TGTGCCTGGAGTGTTAACAGGGAGAACACTGAAGCTTTCTTT.

The rearrangement links TRBV19 to TRBJ1-3, with D possibly being TRBD1 (5 bases). Trimming took 2 bases from V and 2 from J, leaving 19 bases between them. Germline values: CDR1 LNHDA, CDR2 SQIVND (reference sequence). This CDR3 is 18 amino acids long. For the CDR3, the DNA is TGTGCCAGTAGTATAAGGGTCCAGGGAAGGGGCGCTGGAAACACCATATATTTT. This codes for CASSIRVQGRGAGNTIYF.

The chain is built from TRBV11-2 and TRBJ2-3; TRBD2 might be the D (7 bases). Germline CDR1 and CDR2: SGHAT and FQNNGV. CDR3 length: 15 amino acids. Trimming removed 3 bases from V and 2 bases from J, with 12 bases in between. CDR3 coding DNA: TGTGCCAGCAGCTTTAGGGGGGGCGTCACAGATACGCAGTATTTT. Encoded protein: CASSFRGGVTDTQYF.

The chain has TRBV19 and TRBJ1-1; D is undetermined. The CDR3 totals 14 residues. V dropped 3 bases and J dropped 7 bases, with 15 bases sitting between them. Germline V gives CDR1 LNHDA, CDR2 SQIVND (reference sequence). CDR3 nucleotide sequence: TGTGCCAGTAGTATCGCTATACGCCCCATTGAAGCTTTCTTT. Protein product: CASSIAIRPIEAFF.

The chain has TRBV19 and TRBJ1-1, with D uncertain. Trimming shortened V by 4 bases and J by 5 bases, and 11 bases separated the two germline ends. Germline assignment: CDR1 LNHDA and CDR2 SQIVND (reference sequence). The CDR3 totals 13 residues. CDR3 DNA sequence: TGTGCCAGTAGTAGGAGGAGAGGTACTGAAGCTTTCTTT. Translation gives CASSRRRGTEAFF. The entire variable domain, with the rest obtained from reference TRBV19 and TRBJ1-1, is as follows: DGGITQSPKYLFRKEGQNVTLSCEQNLNHDAMYWYRQDPGQGLRLIYYSQIVNDFQKGDIAEGYSVSREKKESFPLTVTSAQKNPTAFYLCASSRRRGTEAFFGQGTRLTVV.

Only one count was recorded for this clone. The rearrangement joins TRBV18 to TRBJ1-2; D is perhaps TRBD1 (6 bases). The CDR3 extends over 14 amino acids. V lost 6 bases, J lost 0 bases, and 11 bases lay in between. CDR1 is KGHSH and CDR2 is LQKENI in the germline V gene. CDR3 sequence: CASSPDRSNYGYTF. The CDR3 DNA is TGTGCCAGCTCTCCGGACAGATCTAACTATGGCTACACCTTC.

As concerns this clone: At one boundary the junction diverges from the germline segment, which might be a read error. This chain links TRBV18 with TRBJ1-1, with a weak D call TRBD1 (6 bases). Germline CDR1 is KGHSH and CDR2 is LQKENI. The CDR3 extends over 15 amino acids. CDR3 amino acids: CASSPIGTLNTEAFF. The DNA of the CDR3 is TGTGCCAGCTCACCAATCGGGACACTGAATACTGAAGCTTTCTTT.

Here the CDR3 DNA reads TGTGCCAGCAGCTTTAGCGGGGCGGATGAGCAGTACTTC. It codes for CASSFSGADEQYF. The rearrangement uses TRBV11-2 and TRBJ2-7; 8 bases map to TRBD2. The V gene end was trimmed by 3 bases and the J gene end by 7 bases; junction bases not matched to a gene: 5. Looked up from germline, CDR1 is SGHAT and CDR2 is FQNNGV. The CDR3 is 13 amino acids.

The rearrangement uses TRBV21-1 and TRBJ2-1; the D segment call TRBD1 is taken from the table without a DNA check. TRBV21-1 corresponds to a pseudogene. CDR3 length: 18 residues. The CDR3 sequence: CASSKKERTGGRFNEQFF. The CDR3 coding sequence is TGTGCCAGCAGCAAAAAAGAAAGGACAGGGGGCCGATTTAATGAGCAGTTCTTC.

The gene calls are TRBV2 and TRBJ1-5; TRBD1 agrees at 10 bases. CDR1 and CDR2 (germline): SNHLY, FYNNEI. This CDR3 is built from 15 residues. The J segment lost 7 bases and the V segment lost 5 bases, leaving 8 bases of the junction unmatched. CDR3 sequence reads: CASSYTGTGVQPQHF. In DNA, the CDR3 is TGTGCCAGCAGTTATACCGGGACAGGGGTACAGCCCCAGCATTTT.

V gene TRBV11-3 combines with J gene TRBJ2-5, with TRBD2 matching over 9 bases. J gave up 3 bases and V 4 bases, and 3 bases lay outside the gene matches. The CDR3 is 14 residues long. CDR1 and CDR2 (germline): SGHNT, YENEEA. For the CDR3, the DNA is TGTGCCAGCAGCTCGTCTAGCGGGAAAGAGACCCAGTACTTC. Translating gives CASSSSSGKETQYF.